The subject of this entry is one T cell receptor beta chain. The entry originates in a study of blood T cell repertoires in COVID-19. For the study at large: Researchers got acute and convalescent COVID-19 samples from the United States, Italy and Spain. The analysed material was cDNA or gDNA that came from T cells, B-cell-depleted T cells, or PBMCs.

Unmatched junction bases numbered 1, after V lost 1 base and J lost 9 bases. The CDR3 covers 15 residues. Germline V gene sequence: CDR1 SGHAT, CDR2 FQNNGV. How the authors handled the data: Amplification with reference gene primers provided the estimates of nucleated cell counts. Some clones are missing from TCRdb's copy, which holds only in-frame ones; the method was immunoSEQ multiplex PCR. V and J calls and clone size are copied from that table; D and trimming were computed from the DNA. The data hold some 120,000 clones, with less than 90% observed a single time. The sequence was obtained from a man aged 30-40 years with acute or convalescent COVID-19. The sequenced material came from peripheral blood. The genes are TRBV11-2 and TRBJ1-6; 12 nucleotides align to TRBD1. The DNA for the CDR3 is TGTGCCAGCAGCTTAGGGGACAGGGGGCTTTCACCCCTCCACTTT. It specifies CASSLGDRGLSPLHF.